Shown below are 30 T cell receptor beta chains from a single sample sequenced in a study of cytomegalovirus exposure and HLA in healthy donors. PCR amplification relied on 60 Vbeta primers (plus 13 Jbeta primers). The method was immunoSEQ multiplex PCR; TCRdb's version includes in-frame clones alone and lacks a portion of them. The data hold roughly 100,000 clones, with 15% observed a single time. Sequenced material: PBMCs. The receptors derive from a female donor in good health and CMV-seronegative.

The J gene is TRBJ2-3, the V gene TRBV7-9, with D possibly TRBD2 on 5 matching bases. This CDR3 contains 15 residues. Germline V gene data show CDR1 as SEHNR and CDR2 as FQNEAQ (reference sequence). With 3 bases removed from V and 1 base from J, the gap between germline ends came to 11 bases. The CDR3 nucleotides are TGTGCCAGCAGCTTCTCGAGGGCCCGCACAGATACGCAGTATTTT. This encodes CASSFSRARTDTQYF.

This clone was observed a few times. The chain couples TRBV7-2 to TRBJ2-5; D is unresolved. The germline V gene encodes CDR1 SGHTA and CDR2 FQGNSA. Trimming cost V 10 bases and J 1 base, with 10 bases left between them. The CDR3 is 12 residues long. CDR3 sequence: CATPRSQETQYF. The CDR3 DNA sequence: TGTGCCACCCCAAGGAGCCAAGAGACCCAGTACTTC.

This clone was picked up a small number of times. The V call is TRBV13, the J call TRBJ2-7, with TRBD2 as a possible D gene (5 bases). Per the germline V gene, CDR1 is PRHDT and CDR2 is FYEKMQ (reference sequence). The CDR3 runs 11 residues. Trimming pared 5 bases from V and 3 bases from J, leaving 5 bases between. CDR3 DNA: TGTGCCAGCAGCGGAGGCTACGAGCAGTACTTC. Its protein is CASSGGYEQYF.

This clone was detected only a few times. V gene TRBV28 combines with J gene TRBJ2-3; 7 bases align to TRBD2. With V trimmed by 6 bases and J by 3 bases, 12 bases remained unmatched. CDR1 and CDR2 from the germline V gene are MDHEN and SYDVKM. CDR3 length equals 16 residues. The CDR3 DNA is TGTGCCAGCAGCCAACGGGGCGGGAGTCAGACAGATACGCAGTATTTT. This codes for CASSQRGGSQTDTQYF.

In nucleotides, the CDR3 is TGCGCCAGCAGCCAGTTCGGGTTTAATGAAAAACTGTTTTTT. Protein product: CASSQFGFNEKLFF. J is TRBJ1-4 and V is TRBV4-3; D is uncertain. This CDR3 is built from 14 residues. V was cut by 3 bases and J by 4 bases, with 9 bases left in between. Germline-derived CDR1 and CDR2 are LGHNA and YSLEER.

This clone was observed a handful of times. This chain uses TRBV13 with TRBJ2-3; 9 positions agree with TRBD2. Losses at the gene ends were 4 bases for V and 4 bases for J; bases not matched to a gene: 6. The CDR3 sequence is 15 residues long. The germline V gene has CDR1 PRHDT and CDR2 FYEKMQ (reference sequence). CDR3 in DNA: TGTGCCAGCAGCTCGAGGGCGGGGGGGCCAGATACGCAGTATTTT. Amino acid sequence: CASSSRAGGPDTQYF.

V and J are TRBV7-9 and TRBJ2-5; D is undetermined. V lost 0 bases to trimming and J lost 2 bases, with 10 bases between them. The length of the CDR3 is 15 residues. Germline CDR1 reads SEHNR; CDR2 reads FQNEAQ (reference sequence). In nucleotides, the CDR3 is TGTGCCAGCAGCTTAGCTATTGGCGGACAAGAGACCCAGTACTTC. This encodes CASSLAIGGQETQYF.

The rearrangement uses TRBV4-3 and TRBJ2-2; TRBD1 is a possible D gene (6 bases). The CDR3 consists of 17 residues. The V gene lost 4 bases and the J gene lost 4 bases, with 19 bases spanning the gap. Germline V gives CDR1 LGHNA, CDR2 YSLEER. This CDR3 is CASSLNTGTSGTGELFF. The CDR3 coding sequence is TGCGCCAGCAGCCTAAACACCGGGACATCTGGCACCGGGGAGCTGTTTTTT.

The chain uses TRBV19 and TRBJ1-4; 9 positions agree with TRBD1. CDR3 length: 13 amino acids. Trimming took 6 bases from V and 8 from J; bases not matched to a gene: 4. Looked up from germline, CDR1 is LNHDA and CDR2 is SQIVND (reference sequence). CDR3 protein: CASRSTGGEKLFF. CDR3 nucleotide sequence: TGTGCCAGTAGATCGACAGGGGGAGAAAAACTGTTTTTT.

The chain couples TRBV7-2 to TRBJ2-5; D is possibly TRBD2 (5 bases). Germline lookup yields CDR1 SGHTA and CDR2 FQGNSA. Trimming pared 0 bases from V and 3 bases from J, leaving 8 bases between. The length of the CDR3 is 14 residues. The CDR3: CASSLAIAKETQYF. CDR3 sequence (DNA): TGTGCCAGCAGCTTAGCGATAGCGAAAGAGACCCAGTACTTC.

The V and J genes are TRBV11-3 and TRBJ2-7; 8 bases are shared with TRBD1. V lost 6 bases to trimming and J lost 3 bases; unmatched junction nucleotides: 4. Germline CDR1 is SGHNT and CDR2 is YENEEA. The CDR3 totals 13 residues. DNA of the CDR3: TGTGCCAGCAGTCCGGACAGGGACTACGAGCAGTACTTC. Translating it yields CASSPDRDYEQYF.

The CDR3 bases are TGTGCCAGTAGTAAAGAGGGCAAGAGGGCACCTCAGTCCCAAGAGACCCAGTACTTC. Protein sequence: CASSKEGKRAPQSQETQYF. The chain employs TRBV19 and TRBJ2-5; D possibly corresponds to TRBD2 (5 bases). The CDR3 length is 19 residues. V was pared by 4 bases and J by 1 base, with 25 bases between. Germline values: CDR1 LNHDA, CDR2 SQIVND (reference sequence).

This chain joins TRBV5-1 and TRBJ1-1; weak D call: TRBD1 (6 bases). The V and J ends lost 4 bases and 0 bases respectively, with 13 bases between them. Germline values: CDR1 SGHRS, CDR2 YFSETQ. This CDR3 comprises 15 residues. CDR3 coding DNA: TGCGCCAGCAGCAACTCTCAGGGGCTGAACACTGAAGCTTTCTTT. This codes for CASSNSQGLNTEAFF.

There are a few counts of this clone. This chain's CDR3 is CASRRDRDTEAFF. The CDR3 nucleotides are TGTGCCAGCAGGCGTGACAGGGACACTGAAGCTTTCTTT. The rearrangement links TRBV5-4 to TRBJ1-1; TRBD1 matches at 7 bases. CDR1 SGHNT and CDR2 YYREEE come from the germline V gene (reference sequence). Germline trimming cut 5 bases from V and 3 bases from J; bases unmatched to any gene: 4. The CDR3 is 13 residues long. Full variable domain (rest looked up from reference TRBV5-4 and TRBJ1-1): ETGVTQSPTHLIKTRGQQVTLRCSSQSGHNTVSWYQQALGQGPQFIFQYYREEENGRGNFPPRFSGLQFPNYSSELNVNALELDDSALYLCASRRDRDTEAFFGQGTRLTVV.

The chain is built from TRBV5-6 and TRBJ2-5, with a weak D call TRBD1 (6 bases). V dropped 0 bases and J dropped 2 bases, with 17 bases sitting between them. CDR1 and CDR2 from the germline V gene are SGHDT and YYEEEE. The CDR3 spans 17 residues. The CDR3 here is CASSLAADRDNQETQYF. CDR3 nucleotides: TGTGCCAGCAGCTTGGCGGCCGACCGGGACAATCAAGAGACCCAGTACTTC. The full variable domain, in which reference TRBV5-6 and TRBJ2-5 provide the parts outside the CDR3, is DAGVTQSPTHLIKTRGQQVTLRCSPKSGHDTVSWYQQALGQGPQFIFQYYEEEERQRGNFPDRFSGHQFPNYSSELNVNALLLGDSALYLCASSLAADRDNQETQYFGPGTRLLVL.

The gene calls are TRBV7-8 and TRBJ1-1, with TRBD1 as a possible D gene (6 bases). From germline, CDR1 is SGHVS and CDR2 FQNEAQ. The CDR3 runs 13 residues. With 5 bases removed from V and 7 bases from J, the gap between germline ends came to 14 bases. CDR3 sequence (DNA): TGTGCCAGCAGCCGGCAACAGGGAATTGAAGCTTTCTTT. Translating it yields CASSRQQGIEAFF.

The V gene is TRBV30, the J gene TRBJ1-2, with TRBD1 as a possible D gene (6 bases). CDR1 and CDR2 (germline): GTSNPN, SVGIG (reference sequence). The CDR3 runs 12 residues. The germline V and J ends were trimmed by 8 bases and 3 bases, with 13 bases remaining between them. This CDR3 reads CALKAGDYGYTF. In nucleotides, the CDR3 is TGTGCCCTCAAGGCAGGGGACTATGGCTACACCTTC.

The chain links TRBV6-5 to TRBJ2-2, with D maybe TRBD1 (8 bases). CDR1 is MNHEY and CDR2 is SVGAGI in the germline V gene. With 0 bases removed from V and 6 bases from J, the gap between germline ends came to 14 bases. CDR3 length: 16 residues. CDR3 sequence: CASSYSGGTGAGELFF. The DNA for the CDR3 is TGTGCCAGCAGTTACTCGGGGGGGACAGGCGCCGGGGAGCTGTTTTTT.

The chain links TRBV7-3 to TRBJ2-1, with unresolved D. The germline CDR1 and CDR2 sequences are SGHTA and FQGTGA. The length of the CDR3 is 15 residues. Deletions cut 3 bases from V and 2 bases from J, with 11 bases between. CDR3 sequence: CASSFTREAYNEQFF. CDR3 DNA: TGTGCCAGCAGCTTCACTCGAGAAGCCTACAATGAGCAGTTCTTC. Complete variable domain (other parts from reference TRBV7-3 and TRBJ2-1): GAGVSQTPSNKVTEKGKYVELRCDPISGHTALYWYRQSLGQGPEFLIYFQGTGAADDSGLPNDRFFAVRPEGSVSTLKIQRTERGDSAVYLCASSFTREAYNEQFFGPGTRLTVL.

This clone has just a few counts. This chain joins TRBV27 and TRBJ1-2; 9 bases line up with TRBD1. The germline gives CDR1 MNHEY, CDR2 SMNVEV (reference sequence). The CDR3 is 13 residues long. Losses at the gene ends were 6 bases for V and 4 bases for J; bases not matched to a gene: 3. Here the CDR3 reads CASRQGAFYGYTF. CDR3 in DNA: TGTGCCAGCAGACAGGGGGCTTTCTATGGCTACACCTTC.

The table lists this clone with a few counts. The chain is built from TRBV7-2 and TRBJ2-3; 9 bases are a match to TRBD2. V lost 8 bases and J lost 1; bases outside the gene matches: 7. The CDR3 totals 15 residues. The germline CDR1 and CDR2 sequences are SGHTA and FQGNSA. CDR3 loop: CASDGTSPGTDTQYF. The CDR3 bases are TGTGCCAGCGACGGGACTAGCCCGGGCACAGATACGCAGTATTTT.

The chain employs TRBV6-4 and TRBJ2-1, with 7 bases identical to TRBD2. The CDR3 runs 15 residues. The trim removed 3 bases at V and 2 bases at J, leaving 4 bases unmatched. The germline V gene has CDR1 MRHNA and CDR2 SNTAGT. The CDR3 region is CASSEMAGAYNEQFF. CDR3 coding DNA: TGTGCCAGCAGTGAAATGGCGGGAGCCTACAATGAGCAGTTCTTC.

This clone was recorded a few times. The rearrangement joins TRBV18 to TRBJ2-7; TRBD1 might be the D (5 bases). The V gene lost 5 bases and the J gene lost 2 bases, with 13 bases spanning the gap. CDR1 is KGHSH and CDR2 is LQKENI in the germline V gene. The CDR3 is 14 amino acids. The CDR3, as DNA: TGTGCCAGCTCAACCTTAGTGGGGCCCTACGAGCAGTACTTC. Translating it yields CASSTLVGPYEQYF.

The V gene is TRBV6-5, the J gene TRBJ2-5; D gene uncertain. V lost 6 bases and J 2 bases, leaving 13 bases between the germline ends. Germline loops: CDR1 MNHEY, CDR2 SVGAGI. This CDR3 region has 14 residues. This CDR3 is CASRITQVQETQYF. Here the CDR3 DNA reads TGTGCCAGCAGGATAACACAAGTACAAGAGACCCAGTACTTC.

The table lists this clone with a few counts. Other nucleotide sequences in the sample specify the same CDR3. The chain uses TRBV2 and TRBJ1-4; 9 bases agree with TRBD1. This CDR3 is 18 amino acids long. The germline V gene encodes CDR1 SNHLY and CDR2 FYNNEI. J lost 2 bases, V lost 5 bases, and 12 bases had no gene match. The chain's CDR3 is CASSRFGQGKGTNEKLFF. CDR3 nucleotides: TGTGCCAGCAGTCGTTTCGGACAGGGGAAGGGCACTAATGAAAAACTGTTTTTT.

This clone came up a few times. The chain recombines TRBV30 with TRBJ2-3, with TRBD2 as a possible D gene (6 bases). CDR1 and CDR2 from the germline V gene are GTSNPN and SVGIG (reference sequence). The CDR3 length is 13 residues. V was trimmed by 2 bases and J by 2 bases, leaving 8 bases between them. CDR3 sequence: CAWSWGDTDTQYF. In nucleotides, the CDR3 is TGTGCCTGGAGTTGGGGGGACACAGATACGCAGTATTTT.

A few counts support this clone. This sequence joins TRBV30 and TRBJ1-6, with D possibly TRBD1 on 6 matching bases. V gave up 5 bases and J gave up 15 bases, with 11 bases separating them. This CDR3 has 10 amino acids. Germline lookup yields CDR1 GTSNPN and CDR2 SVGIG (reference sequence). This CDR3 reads CAWGRGLLHF. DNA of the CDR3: TGTGCCTGGGGCAGGGGCCTCCTCCACTTT.

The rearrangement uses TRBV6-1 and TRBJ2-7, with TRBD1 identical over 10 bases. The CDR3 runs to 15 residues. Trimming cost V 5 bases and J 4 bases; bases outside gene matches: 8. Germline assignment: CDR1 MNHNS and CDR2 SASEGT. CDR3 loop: CASSSRTGGVYEQYF. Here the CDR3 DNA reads TGTGCCAGCAGTTCCCGGACAGGGGGAGTATACGAGCAGTACTTC.

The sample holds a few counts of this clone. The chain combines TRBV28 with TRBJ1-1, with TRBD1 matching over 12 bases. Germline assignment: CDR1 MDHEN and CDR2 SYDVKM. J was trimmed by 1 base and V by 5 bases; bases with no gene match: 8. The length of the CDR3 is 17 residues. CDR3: CASSRPGTGGWNTEAFF. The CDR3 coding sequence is TGTGCCAGCAGTCGACCCGGGACAGGGGGCTGGAACACTGAAGCTTTCTTT. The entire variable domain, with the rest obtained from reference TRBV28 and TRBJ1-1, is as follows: DVKVTQSSRYLVKRTGEKVFLECVQDMDHENMFWYRQDPGLGLRLIYFSYDVKMKEKGDIPEGYSVSREKKERFSLILESASTNQTSMYLCASSRPGTGGWNTEAFFGQGTRLTVV.

CDR3 coding DNA: TGCAGCGTGGGCGGGGCGGATTCCTACAATGAGCAGTTCTTC. It yields the protein CSVGGADSYNEQFF. The rearrangement links TRBV29-1 to TRBJ2-1; TRBD2 is a possible D gene (6 bases). Trimming pared 6 bases from V and 1 base from J, leaving 13 bases between. This CDR3 is 14 amino acids long. From germline, CDR1 is SQVTM and CDR2 ANQGSEA.